This T cell receptor (beta chain) was observed in a study of T cell repertoires in cytomegalovirus infection. Turning to the study itself: Indications of both CMV infection and matching HLA type were provided by public TCR beta signatures.

Study results and caveats: There were HLA-C-restricted CMV-specific TCR beta clonotypes dominating the ex vivo response.

V shed 7 bases and J shed 3 bases, with 16 bases lying between them. The CDR3 is made up of 14 amino acids. TCRdb reprocessed the reads with MiXCR, giving one entry per CDR3 protein. The sample consists of roughly 920,000 distinct CDR3 sequences, 31% of them appearing once. Turning to this clonotype: The antigen is unknown.

The sample was cultured CD8+ T cells from PBMCs, taken from culture after CMV antigen stimulation. The source is a human donor in good health (CMV status not recorded). Some clones in this sample may be carry-over from other donors' samples. The genes are TRBV12-3 or TRBV12-4 and TRBJ2-7; a possible D gene is TRBD1 (6 bases). CDR3 in DNA: TGTGCCAGCACTTCCAACAGGGACAACTACGAGCAGTACTTC. Protein product: CASTSNRDNYEQYF.